This TCR beta chain was obtained from a study of CD8 T cells in Susac syndrome. Whole-study results and caveats: The relatively small number of individuals in the TCR sequencing and HLA analysis was acknowledged by the study.

Details on this clonotype: Its antigen is unidentified.

Negative isolation yielded CD8+ and CD4+ T cells; FACS enriched TEMRA cells. With random hexamers, reverse transcription was performed on about 0.5 to 1 ug of RNA. Coverage of TCR beta CDR3 amplification by immunoSEQ multiplex PCR extended to 54 Vbeta and 13 Jbeta. TCRdb analysed the immunoSEQ multiplex PCR reads with MiXCR anew, one entry per CDR3 protein. There are more than 250,000 distinct CDR3 sequences in the sample; about 91% occur only once, and roughly 0.059% lies in the top ten. This CDR3 contains 15 residues. Trimming left V 4 bases short and J 7 bases short, with 16 bases between. Germline CDR1 reads MNHNS; CDR2 reads SASEGT.

The J gene is TRBJ2-2, the V gene TRBV6-1; D is possibly TRBD1 (6 bases). The clonotype originates from a human donor with multiple sclerosis. The sample comprised CD4+ T cells from PBMCs. The CDR3 spells CASSATGFRGGELFF. CDR3 DNA: TGTGCCAGCAGTGCCACAGGGTTCCGGGGCGGGGAGCTGTTTTTT.